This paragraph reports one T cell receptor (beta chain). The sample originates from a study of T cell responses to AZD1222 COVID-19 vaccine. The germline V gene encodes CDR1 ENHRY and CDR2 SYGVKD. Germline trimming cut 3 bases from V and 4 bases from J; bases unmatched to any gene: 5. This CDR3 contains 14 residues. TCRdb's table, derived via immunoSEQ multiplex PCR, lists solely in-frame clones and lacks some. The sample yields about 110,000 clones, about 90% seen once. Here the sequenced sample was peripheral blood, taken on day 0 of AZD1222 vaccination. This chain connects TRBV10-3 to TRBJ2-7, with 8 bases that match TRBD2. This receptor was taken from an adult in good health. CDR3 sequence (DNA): TGTGCCATCAGTGAAACTAGCGGAAAATACGAGCAGTACTTC. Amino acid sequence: CAISETSGKYEQYF.